This TCR beta chain was sequenced during a study of CD8 T cells in Susac syndrome. Overall study: When blood was drawn, the patients with Susac syndrome were therapy-naive, on corticosteroids, or on intravenous immunoglobulin alone.

CD8+ and CD4+ T cells from blood underwent TCR beta sequencing. RNA amounts of about 0.45 to 1 ug underwent reverse transcription with random hexamers. TCRdb fed the immunoSEQ multiplex PCR reads into MiXCR, producing one record per CDR3 protein. The table shows 100,000 or so distinct CDR3 sequences, with approximately 95% occurring only once. CDR3 length equals 14 residues. V was shortened by 6 bases and J by 7 bases, with 15 bases between the two germline ends. The germline V gene encodes CDR1 MNHEY and CDR2 SMNVEV (reference sequence). Points from the study as a whole: The study conceded that its TCR sequencing and HLA analysis involved relatively few individuals.

A note on this clonotype: Its cognate antigen is unknown.

Sequenced sample: CD8+ T cells from PBMCs. The chain is built from TRBV27 and TRBJ2-2; maybe TRBD2 (6 bases). This TCR came from a human donor with Susac syndrome. The CDR3 protein is CASSPSGGVGELFF. The CDR3 DNA follows: TGTGCCAGCAGCCCCAGCGGCGGGGTCGGGGAGCTGTTTTTT.